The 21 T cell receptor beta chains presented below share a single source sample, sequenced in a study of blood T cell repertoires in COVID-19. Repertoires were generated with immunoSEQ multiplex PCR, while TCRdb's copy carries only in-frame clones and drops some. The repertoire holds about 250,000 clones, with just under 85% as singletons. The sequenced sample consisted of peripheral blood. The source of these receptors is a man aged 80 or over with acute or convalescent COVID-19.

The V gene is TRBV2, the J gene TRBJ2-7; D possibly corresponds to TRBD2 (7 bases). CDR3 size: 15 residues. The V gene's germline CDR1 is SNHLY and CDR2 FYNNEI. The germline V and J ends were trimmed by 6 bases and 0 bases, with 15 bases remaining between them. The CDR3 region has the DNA TGTGCCAGCAGCCTTGAGGGAGGGGGCTCCTACGAGCAGTACTTC. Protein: CASSLEGGGSYEQYF.

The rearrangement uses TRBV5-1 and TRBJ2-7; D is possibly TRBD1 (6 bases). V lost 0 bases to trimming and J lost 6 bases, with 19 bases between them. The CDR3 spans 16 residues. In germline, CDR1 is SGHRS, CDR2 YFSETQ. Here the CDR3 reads CASSLASRQVHSEQYF. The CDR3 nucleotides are TGCGCCAGCAGCTTGGCCAGTAGACAGGTACACTCCGAGCAGTACTTC.

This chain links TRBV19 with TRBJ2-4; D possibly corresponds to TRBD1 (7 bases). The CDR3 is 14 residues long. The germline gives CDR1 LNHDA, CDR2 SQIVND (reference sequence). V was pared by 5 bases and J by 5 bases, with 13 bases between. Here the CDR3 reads CASSVQGGQNIQYF. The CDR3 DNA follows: TGTGCCAGTAGTGTTCAGGGGGGTCAAAACATTCAGTACTTC.

Here the CDR3 reads CASSQATPPTNEKLFF. The CDR3 DNA reads TGCGCCAGCAGCCAAGCGACTCCGCCAACTAATGAAAAACTGTTTTTT. V usage is TRBV4-1 and J usage is TRBJ1-4; D not certain. CDR1 and CDR2 (germline): MGHRA, YSYEKL. With 1 base removed from V and 0 bases from J, the gap between germline ends came to 9 bases. The CDR3 length is 16 residues.

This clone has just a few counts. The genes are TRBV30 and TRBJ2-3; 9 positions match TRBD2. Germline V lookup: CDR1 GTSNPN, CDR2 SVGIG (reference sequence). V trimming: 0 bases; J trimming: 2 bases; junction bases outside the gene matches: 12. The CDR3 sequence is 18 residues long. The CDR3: CAWSVWREGPRVTDTQYF. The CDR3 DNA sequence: TGTGCCTGGAGTGTTTGGCGGGAGGGCCCTCGTGTCACAGATACGCAGTATTTT.

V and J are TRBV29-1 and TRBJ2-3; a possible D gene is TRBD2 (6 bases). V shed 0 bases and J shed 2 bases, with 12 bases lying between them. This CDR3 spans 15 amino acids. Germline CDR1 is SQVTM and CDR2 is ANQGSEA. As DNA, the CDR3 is TGCAGCGTTGAAGACCCTAGCGAGGTCACAGATACGCAGTATTTT. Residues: CSVEDPSEVTDTQYF.

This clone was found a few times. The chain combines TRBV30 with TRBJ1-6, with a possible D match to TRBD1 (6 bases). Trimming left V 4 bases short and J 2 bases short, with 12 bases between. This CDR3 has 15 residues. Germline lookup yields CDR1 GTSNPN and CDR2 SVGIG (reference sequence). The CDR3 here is CAWNQGHTYNSPLHF. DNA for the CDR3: TGTGCCTGGAATCAGGGGCATACCTATAATTCACCCCTCCACTTT. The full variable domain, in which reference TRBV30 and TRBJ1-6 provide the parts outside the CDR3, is SQTIHQWPATLVQPVGSPLSLECTVEGTSNPNLYWYRQAAGRGLQLLFYSVGIGQISSEVPQNLSASRPQDRQFILSSKKLLLSDSGFYLCAWNQGHTYNSPLHFGNGTRLTVT.

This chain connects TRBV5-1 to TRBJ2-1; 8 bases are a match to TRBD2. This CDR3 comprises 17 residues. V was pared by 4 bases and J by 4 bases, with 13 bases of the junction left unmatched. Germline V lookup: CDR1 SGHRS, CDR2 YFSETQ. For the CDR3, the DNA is TGCGCCAGCAGCAACAGCGGGAGTCGTCGCGCGTACAATGAGCAGTTCTTC. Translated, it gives CASSNSGSRRAYNEQFF.

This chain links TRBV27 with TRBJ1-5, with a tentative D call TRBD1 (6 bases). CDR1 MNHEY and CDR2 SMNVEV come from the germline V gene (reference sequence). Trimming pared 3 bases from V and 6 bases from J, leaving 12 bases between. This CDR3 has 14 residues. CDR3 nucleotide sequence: TGTGCCAGCAGTTTGTCGGGGGGCATTCAGCCCCAGCATTTT. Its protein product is CASSLSGGIQPQHF.

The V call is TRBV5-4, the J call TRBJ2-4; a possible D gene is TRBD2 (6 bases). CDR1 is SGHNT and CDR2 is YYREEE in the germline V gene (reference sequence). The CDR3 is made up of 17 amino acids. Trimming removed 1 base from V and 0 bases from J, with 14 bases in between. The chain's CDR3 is CASSLPEGAGAKNIQYF. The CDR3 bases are TGTGCCAGCAGCTTGCCGGAGGGAGCGGGAGCCAAAAACATTCAGTACTTC.

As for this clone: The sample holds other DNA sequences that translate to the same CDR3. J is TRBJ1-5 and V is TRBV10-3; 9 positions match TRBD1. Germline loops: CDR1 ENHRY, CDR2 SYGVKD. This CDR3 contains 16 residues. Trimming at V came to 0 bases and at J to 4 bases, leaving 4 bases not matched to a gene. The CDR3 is CAISESPGTGNQPQHF. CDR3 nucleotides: TGTGCCATCAGTGAGTCACCAGGGACAGGGAATCAGCCCCAGCATTTT.

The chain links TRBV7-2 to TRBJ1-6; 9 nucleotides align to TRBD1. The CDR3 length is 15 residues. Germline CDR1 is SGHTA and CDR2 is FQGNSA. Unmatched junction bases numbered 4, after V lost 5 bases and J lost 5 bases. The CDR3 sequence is CASSPYRGHNSPLHF. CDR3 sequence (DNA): TGTGCCAGCAGCCCTTACAGGGGGCATAATTCACCCCTCCACTTT.

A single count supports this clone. The CDR3 nucleotides are TGTGCCAGCAGTTTCCGCGGACAGGTGGACACCTTC. This translates into CASSFRGQVDTF. The chain couples TRBV28 to TRBJ1-2, with 7 positions matching TRBD1. This CDR3 has 12 residues. Per the germline V gene, CDR1 is MDHEN and CDR2 is SYDVKM. V was pared by 3 bases and J by 12 bases, with 7 bases of the junction left unmatched.

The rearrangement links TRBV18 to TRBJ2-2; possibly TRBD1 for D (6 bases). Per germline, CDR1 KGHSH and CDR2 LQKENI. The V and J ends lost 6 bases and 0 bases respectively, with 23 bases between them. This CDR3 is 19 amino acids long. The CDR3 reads CASSSGYETGVANTGELFF. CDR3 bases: TGTGCCAGCTCTTCCGGGTACGAGACAGGAGTCGCGAACACCGGGGAGCTGTTTTTT.

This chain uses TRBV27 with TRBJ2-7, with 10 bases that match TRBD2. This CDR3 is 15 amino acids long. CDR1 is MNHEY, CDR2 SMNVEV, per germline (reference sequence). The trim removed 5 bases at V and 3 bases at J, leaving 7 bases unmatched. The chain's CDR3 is CASSPAAGGGYEQYF. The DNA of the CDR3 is TGTGCCAGCAGTCCTGCAGCGGGAGGGGGCTACGAGCAGTACTTC.

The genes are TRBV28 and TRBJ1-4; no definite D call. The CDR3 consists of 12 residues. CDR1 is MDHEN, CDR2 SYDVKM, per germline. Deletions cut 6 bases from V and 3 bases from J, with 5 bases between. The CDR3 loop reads CASSSSNEKLFF. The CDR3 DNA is TGTGCCAGCAGCAGTTCTAATGAAAAACTGTTTTTT. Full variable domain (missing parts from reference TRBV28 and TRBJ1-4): DVKVTQSSRYLVKRTGEKVFLECVQDMDHENMFWYRQDPGLGLRLIYFSYDVKMKEKGDIPEGYSVSREKKERFSLILESASTNQTSMYLCASSSSNEKLFFGSGTQLSVL.

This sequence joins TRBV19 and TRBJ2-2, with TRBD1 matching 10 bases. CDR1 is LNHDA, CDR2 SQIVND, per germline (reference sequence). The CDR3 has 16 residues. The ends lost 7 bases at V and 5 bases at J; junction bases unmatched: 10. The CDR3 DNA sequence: TGTGCCAGTATCTCTGGGGGGACAGGGGCGACCGGGGAGCTGTTTTTT. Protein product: CASISGGTGATGELFF.

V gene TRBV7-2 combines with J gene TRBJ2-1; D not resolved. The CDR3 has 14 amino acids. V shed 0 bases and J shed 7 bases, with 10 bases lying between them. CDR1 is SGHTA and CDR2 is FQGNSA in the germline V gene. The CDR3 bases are TGTGCCAGCAGCTTAGCGTGGCAACCTAATGAGCAGTTCTTC. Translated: CASSLAWQPNEQFF.

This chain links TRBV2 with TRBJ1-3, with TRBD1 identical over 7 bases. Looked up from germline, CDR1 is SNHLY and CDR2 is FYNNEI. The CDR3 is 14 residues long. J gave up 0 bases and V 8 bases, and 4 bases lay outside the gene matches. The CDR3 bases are TGTGCCAGCCGCGGACAGGTCTCTGGAAACACCATATATTTT. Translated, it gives CASRGQVSGNTIYF.

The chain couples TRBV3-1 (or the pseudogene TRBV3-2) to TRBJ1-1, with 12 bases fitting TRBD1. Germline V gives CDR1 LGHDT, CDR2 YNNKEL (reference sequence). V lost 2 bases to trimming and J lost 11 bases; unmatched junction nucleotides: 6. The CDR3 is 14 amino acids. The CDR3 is CASSQSGTGGRAFF. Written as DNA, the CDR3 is TGTGCCAGCAGCCAATCCGGGACAGGGGGCCGTGCTTTCTTT.

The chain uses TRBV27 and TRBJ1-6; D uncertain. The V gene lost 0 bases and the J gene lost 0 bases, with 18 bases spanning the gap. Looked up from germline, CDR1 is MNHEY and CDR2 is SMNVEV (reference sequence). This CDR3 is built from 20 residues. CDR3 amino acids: CASSLSRGKGPSSYNSPLHF. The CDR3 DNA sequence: TGTGCCAGCAGTTTATCGAGAGGGAAGGGCCCTAGCTCCTATAATTCACCCCTCCACTTT.